Reported below is one TCR beta chain. The data were obtained in a study of blood T cell repertoires in COVID-19. Study in general: The United States, Italy and Spain supplied acute and convalescent COVID-19 samples.

This CDR3 has 14 amino acids. The germline V gene encodes CDR1 LGHNA and CDR2 YSLEER. The V segment lost 2 bases and the J segment 2 bases; nucleotides outside the gene matches: 2. Study processing details: Estimation of nucleated cell counts relied on the amplification of reference gene primers. The table came from immunoSEQ multiplex PCR; TCRdb's copy has only in-frame clones and leaves some out. V and J calls plus clone size are reproduced from that table; the DNA served to infer D and trimming. This sample carries around 370,000 clones, 91% of them seen once, and the ten largest clones take roughly 3.5%.

The source material was peripheral blood. The TCR was taken from a woman aged 18-29 years who had recovered from COVID-19. The chain couples TRBV4-3 to TRBJ2-5, with 7 positions matching TRBD1. The CDR3 reads CASSQLTGQETQYF. As DNA, the CDR3 is TGCGCCAGCAGCCAACTGACAGGGCAAGAGACCCAGTACTTC.